Listed below are T cell receptor beta chains from one sample, sequenced in a study of T cell responses to AZD1222 COVID-19 vaccine. The repertoire was sequenced with immunoSEQ multiplex PCR; TCRdb's copy has only in-frame clones and lacks some. The data contain fewer than 200,000 clones, around 92% of them singletons. Specimen: peripheral blood, collected on day 0 of AZD1222 vaccination. The receptors stem from an adult in good health. The CDR3 runs from the conserved cysteine through the conserved F or W. Fields, in order: J gene, CDR3 length, V gene, CDR3 protein.

>TRBJ2-7|11|TRBV4-2
CASSQEAEQYF
>TRBJ1-1|14|TRBV5-1
CASSSGQGMAEAFF
>TRBJ1-6|16|TRBV27
CASSFLRTRGNSPLHF
>TRBJ1-2|15|TRBV6-5
CASSYGTGFSYGYTF
>TRBJ2-7|13|TRBV5-6
CASSPNPSYEQYF
>TRBJ1-2|15|TRBV18
CASSPTGDANYGYTF
>TRBJ1-3|14|TRBV7-2
CASSLDRVGNTIYF
>TRBJ2-5|18|TRBV5-5
CASSTGQTSTSSQETQYF
>TRBJ2-7|13|TRBV6-5
CASRDGNSYEQYF
>TRBJ1-2|12|TRBV19
CASSIDEGSYTF
>TRBJ2-5|17|TRBV6-2/TRBV6-3
CASSPSGQELTVETQYF
>TRBJ2-1|15|TRBV11-2
CASRKAGTTYNEQFF
>TRBJ1-2|14|TRBV7-3
CASSLDQDPGGYTF
>TRBJ2-7|13|TRBV12-3/TRBV12-4
CASSSRLAYEQYF
>TRBJ1-2|15|TRBV7-3
CASSLVRQGLYGYTF
>TRBJ2-2|17|TRBV7-9
CASSKEGLAGITGELFF
>TRBJ1-4|16|TRBV4-1
CASSQDRVWKNEKLFF
>TRBJ1-2|13|TRBV30
CAWSVSVNYGYTF
>TRBJ2-6|22|TRBV4-1
CASSPMLREQFPFLSGANVLTF
>TRBJ1-2|15|TRBV3-1/TRBV3-2
CASSQFTLSNYGYTF
>TRBJ1-6|18|TRBV3-1/TRBV3-2
CASSQERLRTIGNSPLHF
>TRBJ2-2|16|TRBV19
CASSLDPNRVTGELFF
>TRBJ1-6|14|TRBV9
CASSVISGNSPLHF
>TRBJ1-2|15|TRBV29-1
CSVRQATQGDYGYTF
>TRBJ2-7|15|TRBV5-8
CASSPGLAAPYEQYF
>TRBJ1-2|13|TRBV6-2/TRBV6-3
CASSTDGPGGYTF
>TRBJ1-1|14|TRBV18
CASSPPSRNTEAFF
>TRBJ2-5|17|TRBV7-9
CASSLLTIAGVGETQYF
>TRBJ1-2|13|TRBV19
CATGDGILYGYTF